This T cell receptor (beta chain) is drawn from a study of blood T cell repertoires in COVID-19. Study information: Samples taken during acute and convalescent COVID-19 were collected in the United States, Italy and Spain. In each case, the material was cDNA or gDNA derived from T cells, B-cell-depleted T cells, or PBMCs.

The V end was cut by 3 bases, the J end by 4 bases, with 12 bases between. This CDR3 is 14 amino acids long. CDR1 LNHDA and CDR2 SQIVND come from the germline V gene (reference sequence). Per the authors' pipeline: Amplification of reference gene primers was used by the study to estimate nucleated cell counts. Sequencing used immunoSEQ multiplex PCR; TCRdb keeps in-frame clones, though not all of them. The V and J calls and clone size come from that table; D and trimming were worked out from the DNA. The sample includes roughly 75,000 clones, around 89% seen only once; the top ten take just under 0.6%.

V and J are TRBV19 and TRBJ1-1; TRBD1 might be the D (6 bases). This receptor was identified in a man in his 60s with acute or convalescent COVID-19. Sequenced input: peripheral blood. DNA of the CDR3: TGTGCCAGTAGTATTGCAGGGGTCCTCACTGAAGCTTTCTTT. Translating gives CASSIAGVLTEAFF.